These 30 T cell receptor beta chains were all obtained from the same sample, sequenced in a study of radiation and T cells in renal cell carcinoma. Time point denoted: baseline pretreatment blood. Treatment: 15 Gy SBRT to primary tumor, nephrectomy 4 weeks later. Libraries were prepared by immunoSEQ multiplex PCR; TCRdb keeps only in-frame clonotypes and omits some of them. This sample carries roughly 150,000 clones, around 89% of them seen once, and the ten largest clones take around 4%. The starting material was blood, obtained from a patient whose treatment included radiotherapy and nephrectomy. Receptor source: a woman in her seventies with renal cell carcinoma.

The chain links TRBV19 to TRBJ1-2, with 7 nucleotides matching TRBD1. The CDR3 loop spans 14 amino acids. V shed 3 bases and J 5 bases; nucleotides not matched to a gene: 6. The germline V gene has CDR1 LNHDA and CDR2 SQIVND (reference sequence). Here the CDR3 reads CASSMTGRAYGYTF. CDR3 nucleotide sequence: TGTGCCAGTAGTATGACAGGGAGGGCATATGGCTACACCTTC.

V and J are TRBV7-9 and TRBJ2-1, with TRBD2 matching over 13 bases. From germline, CDR1 is SEHNR and CDR2 FQNEAQ (reference sequence). Trimming at V came to 8 bases and at J to 5 bases, leaving 3 bases not matched to a gene. The length of the CDR3 is 14 residues. The CDR3 loop reads CASRGTSGDNEQFF. The CDR3 DNA is TGTGCCAGCCGGGGGACTAGCGGGGACAATGAGCAGTTCTTC. The whole variable domain, remainder taken from reference TRBV7-9 and TRBJ2-1, is DTGVSQNPRHKITKRGQNVTFRCDPISEHNRLYWYRQTLGQGPEFLTYFQNEAQLEKSRLLSDRFSAERPKGSFSTLEIQRTEQGDSAMYLCASRGTSGDNEQFFGPGTRLTVL.

J is TRBJ2-7 and V is TRBV30; D may match TRBD1 or TRBD2 (5 bases each). V lost 6 bases and J 2 bases, leaving 8 bases between the germline ends. The CDR3 extends over 11 amino acids. Germline V lookup: CDR1 GTSNPN, CDR2 SVGIG (reference sequence). The CDR3 region has the DNA TGTGCCTGTGGGGGACCCTACGAGCAGTACTTC. Translating it yields CACGGPYEQYF.

The chain couples TRBV5-6 to TRBJ1-3; D is unresolved. Germline-derived CDR1 and CDR2 are SGHDT and YYEEEE. The length of the CDR3 is 17 residues. V was shortened by 0 bases and J by 0 bases, with 13 bases between the two germline ends. CDR3: CASSLAANSISGNTIYF. In DNA, the CDR3 is TGTGCCAGCAGCTTGGCGGCGAATTCCATCTCTGGAAACACCATATATTTT.

This chain joins TRBV19 and TRBJ2-5; D possibly corresponds to TRBD2 (5 bases). Trimming cost V 7 bases and J 5 bases, with 11 bases left between them. Germline V gene sequence: CDR1 LNHDA, CDR2 SQIVND (reference sequence). The CDR3 length is 12 residues. The CDR3 DNA is TGTGCCAGTAATTCTGGCGGGGAGACCCAGTACTTC. Translation: CASNSGGETQYF.

This chain links TRBV11-1 with TRBJ1-1, with a weak D call TRBD1 (6 bases). CDR1 is SGHAT and CDR2 is FQDESV in the germline V gene (reference sequence). The CDR3 covers 15 residues. V was pared by 6 bases and J by 8 bases, with 22 bases between. The DNA for the CDR3 is TGTGCCAGCAGACCCCGGACAGCTCGGACCAACGAAGCTTTCTTT. Translation gives CASRPRTARTNEAFF.

The CDR3 is CASSLQQGTGYGYTF. CDR3 sequence (DNA): TGTGCCAGCAGCTTACAACAGGGGACTGGCTATGGCTACACCTTC. J is TRBJ1-2 and V is TRBV7-2; 7 bases fit TRBD1. The CDR3 is 15 residues long. Germline V CDR1 and CDR2: SGHTA, FQGNSA. J was trimmed by 4 bases and V by 2 bases; bases with no gene match: 7.

The chain links TRBV5-4 to TRBJ1-2; D ambiguous. Looked up from germline, CDR1 is SGHNT and CDR2 is YYREEE (reference sequence). The CDR3 extends over 13 amino acids. V was trimmed by 4 bases and J by 1 base, leaving 8 bases between them. This CDR3 reads CASSETLNYGYTF. For the CDR3, the DNA is TGTGCCAGCAGCGAGACACTTAACTATGGCTACACCTTC.

The chain joins TRBV7-2 to TRBJ2-1; D unclear. V was shortened by 5 bases and J by 10 bases, with 18 bases between the two germline ends. CDR3 size: 14 residues. Germline V gene sequence: CDR1 SGHTA, CDR2 FQGNSA. In nucleotides, the CDR3 is TGTGCCAGCAGCCTTACTCCGTTCATTTCGGAGCAGTTCTTC. Translating gives CASSLTPFISEQFF.

This chain links TRBV19 with TRBJ2-5, with 11 bases lining up with TRBD2. CDR1 and CDR2 from the germline V gene are LNHDA and SQIVND (reference sequence). There are 18 residues in the CDR3. The trim removed 6 bases at V and 2 bases at J, leaving 14 bases unmatched. CDR3 in amino acids: CASSHYPPLAGVQETQYF. In DNA, the CDR3 is TGTGCCAGTAGCCACTACCCCCCACTAGCGGGGGTTCAAGAGACCCAGTACTTC.

The gene calls are TRBV10-3 and TRBJ1-1; TRBD1 is a possible D gene (6 bases). V was pared by 8 bases and J by 0 bases, with 10 bases between. The germline gives CDR1 ENHRY, CDR2 SYGVKD. The CDR3 sequence is 13 residues long. The CDR3 DNA is TGTGCCATCGGCACAGGGATGAACACTGAAGCTTTCTTT. As protein: CAIGTGMNTEAFF.

The chain combines TRBV5-1 with TRBJ2-2; 9 bases are shared with TRBD2. Per the germline V gene, CDR1 is SGHRS and CDR2 is YFSETQ. V shed 4 bases, J shed 5 bases, and the junction held 12 bases outside the gene matches. The CDR3 totals 17 residues. The CDR3 reads CASSGGIPSGVTGELFF. The DNA for the CDR3 is TGCGCCAGCAGCGGGGGCATCCCTAGCGGGGTAACCGGGGAGCTGTTTTTT.

The rearrangement joins TRBV5-1 to TRBJ1-3; D unclear. Trimming stripped 0 bases from V and 0 bases from J, with 7 bases between. CDR3 length: 15 amino acids. Per the germline V gene, CDR1 is SGHRS and CDR2 is YFSETQ. The CDR3 DNA is TGCGCCAGCAGCTTGGGGGATACCTCTGGAAACACCATATATTTT. Protein sequence: CASSLGDTSGNTIYF.

The CDR3 region is CASSLPNSGANVLTF. CDR3 nucleotide sequence: TGCGCCAGCAGCTTACCTAACTCTGGGGCCAACGTCCTGACTTTC. This sequence joins TRBV5-1 and TRBJ2-6; D remains unclear. Trimming stripped 2 bases from V and 0 bases from J, with 6 bases between. The germline gives CDR1 SGHRS, CDR2 YFSETQ. There are 15 residues in the CDR3.

This chain uses TRBV2 with TRBJ1-5; weak D call: TRBD1 (5 bases). CDR1 SNHLY and CDR2 FYNNEI come from the germline V gene. V was clipped by 2 bases and J by 8 bases, with 16 bases between them. There are 15 residues in the CDR3. The CDR3 loop is CASSETTAAGEPQHF. In nucleotides, the CDR3 is TGTGCCAGCAGTGAAACGACAGCGGCGGGTGAGCCCCAGCATTTT.

The V and J genes are TRBV5-1 and TRBJ1-2; 7 bases match TRBD1. The CDR3 length is 14 residues. Trimming at V came to 4 bases and at J to 4 bases, leaving 7 bases not matched to a gene. Germline assignment: CDR1 SGHRS and CDR2 YFSETQ. Written as DNA, the CDR3 is TGCGCCAGCAGCCCCGCCGCAGGGGGCTATGGCTACACCTTC. Its translation is CASSPAAGGYGYTF.

The table lists this clone with a count of one. This chain links TRBV6-1 with TRBJ2-3, with TRBD2 matching 9 bases. Germline values: CDR1 MNHNS, CDR2 SASEGT. V shed 4 bases, J shed 4 bases, and the junction held 6 bases outside the gene matches. The CDR3 is 15 amino acids. For the CDR3, the DNA is TGTGCCAGCAGTGCTGTGCGGGGGGGCGCAGATACGCAGTATTTT. Its translation: CASSAVRGGADTQYF.

The chain carries TRBV7-9 and TRBJ2-7; 8 bases are shared with TRBD1. This CDR3 comprises 13 residues. With V trimmed by 1 base and J by 5 bases, 1 base remained unmatched. CDR1 and CDR2 from the germline V gene are SEHNR and FQNEAQ (reference sequence). CDR3 sequence reads: CASSLGRGHEQYF. The CDR3 coding sequence is TGTGCCAGCAGCTTAGGCAGGGGGCACGAGCAGTACTTC.

This chain links TRBV7-2 with TRBJ1-1, with D perhaps TRBD1 (5 bases). Germline V lookup: CDR1 SGHTA, CDR2 FQGNSA. Deletions cut 6 bases from V and 3 bases from J, with 14 bases between. This CDR3 is 14 amino acids long. In nucleotides, the CDR3 is TGTGCCAGCAGTCTCCCTGGGGGGGACACTGAAGCTTTCTTT. Residues: CASSLPGGDTEAFF.

The gene calls are TRBV2 and TRBJ2-2; D ambiguous. The CDR3 is made up of 14 amino acids. The germline CDR1 and CDR2 sequences are SNHLY and FYNNEI. V dropped 0 bases and J dropped 4 bases, with 6 bases sitting between them. The CDR3 DNA follows: TGTGCCAGCAGTGAAGCCGTCACCACCGGGGAGCTGTTTTTT. Its protein product is CASSEAVTTGELFF.

The rearrangement uses TRBV5-1 and TRBJ2-7; 9 nucleotides agree with TRBD1. The CDR3 has 15 residues. Trimming took 4 bases from V and 6 from J; bases not matched to a gene: 11. Germline V gene sequence: CDR1 SGHRS, CDR2 YFSETQ. CDR3 DNA sequence: TGCGCCAGCAGCCCGGGGGGACAGGGCCGGGGCGAGCAGTACTTC. Protein product: CASSPGGQGRGEQYF.

This clone was found a few times. The CDR3 is CASSPADYGYTF. CDR3 coding DNA: TGTGCCAGCAGCCCCGCCGACTATGGCTACACCTTC. The chain couples TRBV7-9 to TRBJ1-2; D gene ambiguous. Looked up from germline, CDR1 is SEHNR and CDR2 is FQNEAQ (reference sequence). This CDR3 has 12 amino acids. V gave up 5 bases and J gave up 3 bases, with 7 bases separating them.

The chain combines TRBV5-6 with TRBJ2-7; 7 bases agree with TRBD1. Germline V gives CDR1 SGHDT, CDR2 YYEEEE. The CDR3 spans 13 residues. V dropped 1 base and J dropped 3; count of bases not matched to a gene: 1. This chain's CDR3 is CASSLTGVYEQYF. Here the CDR3 DNA reads TGTGCCAGCAGCTTGACAGGGGTCTACGAGCAGTACTTC.

Only a few counts were recorded for this clone. This chain joins TRBV2 and TRBJ1-2, with 8 bases lining up with TRBD1. Per the germline V gene, CDR1 is SNHLY and CDR2 is FYNNEI. Trimming took 4 bases from V and 2 from J; bases not matched to a gene: 0. The CDR3 is 13 residues long. The CDR3 protein is CASSGTGNYGYTF. The CDR3 nucleotides are TGTGCCAGCAGTGGGACAGGGAACTATGGCTACACCTTC.

The CDR3 sequence is CATSRDMGTETQYF. CDR3 nucleotide sequence: TGTGCCACCAGCAGAGATATGGGAACGGAGACCCAGTACTTC. The chain recombines TRBV15 with TRBJ2-5; no firm D call. Trimming cost V 0 bases and J 5 bases, with 10 bases left between them. The CDR3 spans 14 residues. Per the germline V gene, CDR1 is LNHNV and CDR2 is YYDKDF (reference sequence).

The chain recombines TRBV4-3 with TRBJ1-4; no clear D gene. Per the germline V gene, CDR1 is LGHNA and CDR2 is YSLEER. Deletions cut 2 bases from V and 5 bases from J, with 12 bases between. The CDR3 runs to 15 residues. The CDR3 DNA reads TGCGCCAGCAGCCAAAACCTGGGGAGCAATGAAAAACTGTTTTTT. Protein product: CASSQNLGSNEKLFF.

The rearrangement joins TRBV30 to TRBJ1-1; D perhaps matches TRBD1 (6 bases). The V and J ends lost 3 bases and 5 bases respectively, with 19 bases between them. This CDR3 spans 15 amino acids. CDR1 is GTSNPN and CDR2 is SVGIG in the germline V gene (reference sequence). The CDR3 region is CAWRRTGGPGTEAFF. DNA of the CDR3: TGTGCCTGGAGGCGGACGGGGGGGCCTGGGACTGAAGCTTTCTTT.

This clone was detected once. This chain links TRBV4-3 with TRBJ1-2; D might be TRBD1 (6 bases). Germline V gene lookup returns CDR1 LGHNA and CDR2 YSLEER. V gave up 0 bases and J gave up 5 bases, with 16 bases separating them. The CDR3 consists of 16 residues. CDR3: CASSQDGAGTPYGYTF. For the CDR3, the DNA is TGCGCCAGCAGCCAAGATGGGGCCGGGACACCATATGGCTACACCTTC.

The chain links TRBV2 to TRBJ2-5; 9 positions match TRBD2. Germline CDR1 is SNHLY and CDR2 is FYNNEI. The J segment lost 0 bases and the V segment lost 3 bases, leaving 8 bases of the junction unmatched. CDR3 length: 17 amino acids. DNA of the CDR3: TGTGCCAGCAGTGAGTTAGGAACTAGCGGGTACCAAGAGACCCAGTACTTC. Translated, it gives CASSELGTSGYQETQYF.

This rearrangement joins TRBV4-3 to TRBJ1-2; tentatively, D is TRBD1 (6 bases). Trimming removed 0 bases from V and 0 bases from J, with 17 bases in between. The germline gives CDR1 LGHNA, CDR2 YSLEER. The CDR3 runs to 18 residues. CDR3 coding DNA: TGCGCCAGCAGCCAAGATTCGGGCAGGGGCCTAACTAACTATGGCTACACCTTC. Amino acids: CASSQDSGRGLTNYGYTF.